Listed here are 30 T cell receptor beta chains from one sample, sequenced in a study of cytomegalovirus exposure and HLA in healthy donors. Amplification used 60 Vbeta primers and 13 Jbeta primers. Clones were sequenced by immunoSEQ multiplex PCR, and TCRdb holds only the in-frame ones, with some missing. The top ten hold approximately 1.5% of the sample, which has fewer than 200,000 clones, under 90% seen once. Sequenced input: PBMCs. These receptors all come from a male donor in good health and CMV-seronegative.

The CDR3, as DNA: TGTGCCAGCAGTGATGGAGGGAGGGCTAGAGGCTACACCTTC. It translates to CASSDGGRARGYTF. The chain recombines TRBV25-1 with TRBJ1-2; no clear D. Trimming left V 3 bases short and J 8 bases short, with 16 bases between. The CDR3 totals 14 residues. The V gene's germline CDR1 is MGHDK and CDR2 SYGVNS.

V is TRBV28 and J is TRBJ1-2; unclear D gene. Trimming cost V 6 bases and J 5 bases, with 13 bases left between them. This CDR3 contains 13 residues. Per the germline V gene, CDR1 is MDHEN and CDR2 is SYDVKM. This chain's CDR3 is CASSLANPYGYTF. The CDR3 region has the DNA TGTGCCAGCAGCCTGGCCAATCCATATGGCTACACCTTC.

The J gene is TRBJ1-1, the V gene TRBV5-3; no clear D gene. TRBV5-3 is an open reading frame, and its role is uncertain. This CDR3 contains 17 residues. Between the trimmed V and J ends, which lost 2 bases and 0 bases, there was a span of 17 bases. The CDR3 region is CARSFTGSDGVNTEAFF. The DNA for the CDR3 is TGTGCCAGAAGCTTTACGGGGTCTGATGGTGTGAACACTGAAGCTTTCTTT.

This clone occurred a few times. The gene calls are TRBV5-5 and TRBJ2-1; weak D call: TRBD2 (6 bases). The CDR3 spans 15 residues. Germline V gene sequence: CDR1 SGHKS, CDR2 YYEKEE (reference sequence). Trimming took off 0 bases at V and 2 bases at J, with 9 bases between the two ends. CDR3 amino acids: CASSLAGEAYNEQFF. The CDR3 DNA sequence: TGTGCCAGCAGCTTGGCGGGGGAGGCCTACAATGAGCAGTTCTTC.

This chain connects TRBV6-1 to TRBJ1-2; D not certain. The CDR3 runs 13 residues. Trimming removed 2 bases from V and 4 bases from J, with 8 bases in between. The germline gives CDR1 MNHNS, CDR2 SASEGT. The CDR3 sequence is CASSESGFYGYTF. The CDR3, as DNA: TGTGCCAGCAGTGAATCGGGGTTCTATGGCTACACCTTC.

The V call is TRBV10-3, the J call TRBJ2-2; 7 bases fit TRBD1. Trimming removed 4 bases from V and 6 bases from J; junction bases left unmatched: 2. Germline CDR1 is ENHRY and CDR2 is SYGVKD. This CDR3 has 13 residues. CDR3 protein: CAISADRAGELFF. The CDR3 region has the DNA TGTGCCATCAGTGCAGACAGGGCCGGGGAGCTGTTTTTT.

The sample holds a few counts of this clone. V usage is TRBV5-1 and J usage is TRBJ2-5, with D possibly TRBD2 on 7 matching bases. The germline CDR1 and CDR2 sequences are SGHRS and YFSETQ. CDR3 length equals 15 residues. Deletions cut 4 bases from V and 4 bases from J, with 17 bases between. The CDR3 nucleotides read TGCGCCAGCAGCCCGGGGAAGGGGGGGAGAGAGACCCAGTACTTC. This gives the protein CASSPGKGGRETQYF.

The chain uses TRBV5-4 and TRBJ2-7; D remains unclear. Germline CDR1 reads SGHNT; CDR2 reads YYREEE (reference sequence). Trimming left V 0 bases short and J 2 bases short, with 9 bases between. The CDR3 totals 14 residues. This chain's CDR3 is CASSLVGGAYEQYF. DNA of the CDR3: TGTGCCAGCAGCTTGGTTGGTGGAGCCTACGAGCAGTACTTC.

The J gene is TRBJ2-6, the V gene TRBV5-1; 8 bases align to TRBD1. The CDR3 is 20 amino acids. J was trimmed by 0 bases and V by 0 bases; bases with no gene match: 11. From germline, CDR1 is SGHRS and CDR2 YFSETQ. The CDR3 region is CASSLVWVGQGRSGANVLTF. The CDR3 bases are TGCGCCAGCAGCTTGGTTTGGGTTGGACAGGGCCGCTCTGGGGCCAACGTCCTGACTTTC.

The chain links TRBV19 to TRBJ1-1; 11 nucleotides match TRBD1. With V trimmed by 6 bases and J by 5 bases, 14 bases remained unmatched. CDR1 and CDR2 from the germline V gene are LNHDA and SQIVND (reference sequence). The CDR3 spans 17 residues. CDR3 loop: CASSNRGRDRGLTEAFF. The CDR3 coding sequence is TGTGCCAGTAGCAATAGGGGCCGGGACAGGGGGTTGACTGAAGCTTTCTTT.

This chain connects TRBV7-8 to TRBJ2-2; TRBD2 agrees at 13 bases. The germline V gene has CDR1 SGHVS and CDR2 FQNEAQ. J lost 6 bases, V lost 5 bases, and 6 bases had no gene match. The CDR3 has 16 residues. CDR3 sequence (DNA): TGTGCCAGCAGCCCGCCGGGGACTAGCGGGGCCGGGGAGCTGTTTTTT. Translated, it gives CASSPPGTSGAGELFF.

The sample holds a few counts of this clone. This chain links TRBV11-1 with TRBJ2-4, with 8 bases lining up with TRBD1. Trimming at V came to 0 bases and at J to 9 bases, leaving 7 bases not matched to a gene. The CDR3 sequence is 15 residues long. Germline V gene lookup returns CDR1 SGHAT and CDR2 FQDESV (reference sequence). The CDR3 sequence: CASSLASGGLAIQYF. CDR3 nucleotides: TGTGCCAGCAGCTTAGCATCAGGGGGCTTGGCCATTCAGTACTTC.

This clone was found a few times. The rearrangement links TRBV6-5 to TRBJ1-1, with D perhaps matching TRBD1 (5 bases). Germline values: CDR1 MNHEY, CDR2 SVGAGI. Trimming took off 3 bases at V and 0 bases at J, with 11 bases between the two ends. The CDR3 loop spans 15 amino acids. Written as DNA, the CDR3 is TGTGCCAGCAGTTATGGGGCAGGACTGAACACTGAAGCTTTCTTT. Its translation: CASSYGAGLNTEAFF.

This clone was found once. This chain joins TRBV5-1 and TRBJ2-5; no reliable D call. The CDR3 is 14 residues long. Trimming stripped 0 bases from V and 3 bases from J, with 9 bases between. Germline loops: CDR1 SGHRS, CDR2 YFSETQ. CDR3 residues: CASSLAQFEETQYF. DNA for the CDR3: TGCGCCAGCAGCTTGGCTCAGTTCGAAGAGACCCAGTACTTC.

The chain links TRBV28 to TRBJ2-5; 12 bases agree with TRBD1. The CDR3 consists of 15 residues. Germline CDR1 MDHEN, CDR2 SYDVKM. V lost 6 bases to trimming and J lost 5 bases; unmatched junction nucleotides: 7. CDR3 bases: TGTGCCAGCAGCGGCGGGACAGGGGGCCTTGAGACCCAGTACTTC. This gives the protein CASSGGTGGLETQYF. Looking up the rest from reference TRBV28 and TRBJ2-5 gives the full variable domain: DVKVTQSSRYLVKRTGEKVFLECVQDMDHENMFWYRQDPGLGLRLIYFSYDVKMKEKGDIPEGYSVSREKKERFSLILESASTNQTSMYLCASSGGTGGLETQYFGPGTRLLVL.

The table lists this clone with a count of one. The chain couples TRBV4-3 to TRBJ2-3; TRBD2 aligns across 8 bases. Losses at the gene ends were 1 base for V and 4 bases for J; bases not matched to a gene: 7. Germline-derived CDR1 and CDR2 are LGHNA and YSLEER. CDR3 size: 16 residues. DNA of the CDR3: TGCGCCAGCAGCCAAGGGGGGACTAGTCCCCCAGATACGCAGTATTTT. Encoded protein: CASSQGGTSPPDTQYF.

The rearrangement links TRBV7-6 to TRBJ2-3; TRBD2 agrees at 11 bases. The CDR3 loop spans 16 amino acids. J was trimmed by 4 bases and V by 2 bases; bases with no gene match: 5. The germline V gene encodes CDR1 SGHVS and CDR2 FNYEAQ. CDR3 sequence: CASSLRLAGYADTQYF. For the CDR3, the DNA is TGTGCCAGCAGCTTAAGACTAGCGGGATATGCAGATACGCAGTATTTT.

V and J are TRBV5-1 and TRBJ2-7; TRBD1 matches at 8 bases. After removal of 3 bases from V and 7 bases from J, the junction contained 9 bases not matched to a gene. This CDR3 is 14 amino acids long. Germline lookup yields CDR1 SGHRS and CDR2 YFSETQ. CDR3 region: CASSSMTGAGEQYF. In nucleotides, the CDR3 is TGCGCCAGCAGCTCCATGACAGGGGCTGGGGAGCAGTACTTC.

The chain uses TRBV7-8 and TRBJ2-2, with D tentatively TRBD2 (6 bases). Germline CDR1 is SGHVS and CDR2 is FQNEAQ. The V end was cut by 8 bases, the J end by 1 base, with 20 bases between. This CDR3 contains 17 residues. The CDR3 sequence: CASGEIGGRLNTGELFF. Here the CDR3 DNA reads TGTGCCAGCGGGGAGATCGGAGGGAGATTGAACACCGGGGAGCTGTTTTTT. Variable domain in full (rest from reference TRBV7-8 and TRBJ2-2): GAGVSQSPRYKVAKRGQDVALRCDPISGHVSLFWYQQALGQGPEFLTYFQNEAQLDKSGLPSDRFFAERPEGSVSTLKIQRTQQEDSAVYLCASGEIGGRLNTGELFFGEGSRLTVL.

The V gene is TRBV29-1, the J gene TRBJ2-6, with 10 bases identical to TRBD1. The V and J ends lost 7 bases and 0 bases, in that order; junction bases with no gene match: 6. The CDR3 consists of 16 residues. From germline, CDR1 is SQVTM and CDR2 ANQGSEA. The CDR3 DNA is TGCAGCGCGTACGGGACAGGGGCCTCTGGGGCCAACGTCCTGACTTTC. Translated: CSAYGTGASGANVLTF.

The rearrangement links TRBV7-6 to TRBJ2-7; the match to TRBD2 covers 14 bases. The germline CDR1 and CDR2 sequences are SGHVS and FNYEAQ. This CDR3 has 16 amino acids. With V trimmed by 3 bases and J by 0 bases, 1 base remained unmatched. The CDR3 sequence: CASSLTSGGDSYEQYF. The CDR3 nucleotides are TGTGCCAGCAGCTTGACTAGCGGGGGGGACTCCTACGAGCAGTACTTC. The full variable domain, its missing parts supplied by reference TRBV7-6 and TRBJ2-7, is GAGVSQSPRYKVTKRGQDVALRCDPISGHVSLYWYRQALGQGPEFLTYFNYEAQQDKSGLPNDRFSAERPEGSISTLTIQRTEQRDSAMYRCASSLTSGGDSYEQYFGPGTRLTVT.

CDR3 sequence reads: CASSLRTSGPYEQYF. CDR3 nucleotide sequence: TGTGCCAGCAGCTTGCGGACTAGCGGGCCCTACGAGCAGTACTTC. The J gene is TRBJ2-7, the V gene TRBV5-6; 11 positions match TRBD2. Unmatched junction bases numbered 2, after V lost 1 base and J lost 2 bases. The CDR3 runs to 15 residues. The germline CDR1 and CDR2 sequences are SGHDT and YYEEEE.

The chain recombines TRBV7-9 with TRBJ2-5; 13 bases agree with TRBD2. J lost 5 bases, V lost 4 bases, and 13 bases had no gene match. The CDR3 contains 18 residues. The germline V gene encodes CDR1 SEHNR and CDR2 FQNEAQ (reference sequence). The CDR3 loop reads CASSSRLAGGDSSETQYF. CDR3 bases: TGTGCCAGCAGCTCTCGACTAGCGGGGGGTGACTCCTCGGAGACCCAGTACTTC. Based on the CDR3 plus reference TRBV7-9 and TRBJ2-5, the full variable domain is DTGVSQNPRHKITKRGQNVTFRCDPISEHNRLYWYRQTLGQGPEFLTYFQNEAQLEKSRLLSDRFSAERPKGSFSTLEIQRTEQGDSAMYLCASSSRLAGGDSSETQYFGPGTRLLVL.

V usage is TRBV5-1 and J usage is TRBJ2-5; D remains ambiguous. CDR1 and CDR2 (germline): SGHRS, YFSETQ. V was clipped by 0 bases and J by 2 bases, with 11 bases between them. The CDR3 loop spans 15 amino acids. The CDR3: CASSLALGNQETQYF. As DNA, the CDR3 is TGCGCCAGCAGCTTGGCTTTGGGCAATCAAGAGACCCAGTACTTC.

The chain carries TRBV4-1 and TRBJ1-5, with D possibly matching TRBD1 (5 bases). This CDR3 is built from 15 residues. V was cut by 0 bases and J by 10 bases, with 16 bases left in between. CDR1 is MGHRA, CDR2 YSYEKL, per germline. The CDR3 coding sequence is TGCGCCAGCAGCCAAGATCCCGGGGGGACTTTACCCCAGCATTTT. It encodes CASSQDPGGTLPQHF.

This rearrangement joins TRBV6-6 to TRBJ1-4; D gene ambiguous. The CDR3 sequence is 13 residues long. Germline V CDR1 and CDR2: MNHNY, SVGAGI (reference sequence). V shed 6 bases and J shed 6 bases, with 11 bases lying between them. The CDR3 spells CASRREAHEKLFF. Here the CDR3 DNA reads TGTGCCAGCAGGAGAGAGGCACATGAAAAACTGTTTTTT.

CDR3 DNA: TGTGCCAGCAGTGAAGTAGGGACAGCGTCAACCTACGAGCAGTACTTC. It is translated as CASSEVGTASTYEQYF. The chain recombines TRBV2 with TRBJ2-7, with 7 bases matching TRBD1. Germline V gene sequence: CDR1 SNHLY, CDR2 FYNNEI. Losses at the gene ends were 1 base for V and 2 bases for J; bases not matched to a gene: 8. This CDR3 is built from 16 residues. Full variable domain (remainder filled in from reference TRBV2 and TRBJ2-7): EPEVTQTPSHQVTQMGQEVILRCVPISNHLYFYWYRQILGQKVEFLVSFYNNEISEKSEIFDDQFSVERPDGSNFTLKIRSTKLEDSAMYFCASSEVGTASTYEQYFGPGTRLTVT.

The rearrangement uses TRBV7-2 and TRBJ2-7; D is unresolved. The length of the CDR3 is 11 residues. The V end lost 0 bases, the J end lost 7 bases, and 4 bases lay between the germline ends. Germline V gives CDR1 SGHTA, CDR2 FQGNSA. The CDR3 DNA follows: TGTGCCAGCAGCTTAGCAATAGAGCAGTACTTC. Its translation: CASSLAIEQYF.

Here the CDR3 DNA reads TGTGCCAGCAGCCGACAGTCTAACACCGGGGAGCTGTTTTTT. It yields the protein CASSRQSNTGELFF. The chain is built from TRBV7-6 and TRBJ2-2; D possibly corresponds to TRBD1 (5 bases). Per germline, CDR1 SGHVS and CDR2 FNYEAQ. Between the trimmed V and J ends, which lost 5 bases and 2 bases, there was a span of 9 bases. The CDR3 consists of 14 residues.

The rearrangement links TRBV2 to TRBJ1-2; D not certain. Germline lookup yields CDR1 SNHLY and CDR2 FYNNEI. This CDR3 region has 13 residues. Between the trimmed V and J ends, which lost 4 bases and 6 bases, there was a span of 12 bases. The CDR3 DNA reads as TGTGCCAGCAGTGGGCCATTCCGGGATGGCTACACCTTC. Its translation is CASSGPFRDGYTF.